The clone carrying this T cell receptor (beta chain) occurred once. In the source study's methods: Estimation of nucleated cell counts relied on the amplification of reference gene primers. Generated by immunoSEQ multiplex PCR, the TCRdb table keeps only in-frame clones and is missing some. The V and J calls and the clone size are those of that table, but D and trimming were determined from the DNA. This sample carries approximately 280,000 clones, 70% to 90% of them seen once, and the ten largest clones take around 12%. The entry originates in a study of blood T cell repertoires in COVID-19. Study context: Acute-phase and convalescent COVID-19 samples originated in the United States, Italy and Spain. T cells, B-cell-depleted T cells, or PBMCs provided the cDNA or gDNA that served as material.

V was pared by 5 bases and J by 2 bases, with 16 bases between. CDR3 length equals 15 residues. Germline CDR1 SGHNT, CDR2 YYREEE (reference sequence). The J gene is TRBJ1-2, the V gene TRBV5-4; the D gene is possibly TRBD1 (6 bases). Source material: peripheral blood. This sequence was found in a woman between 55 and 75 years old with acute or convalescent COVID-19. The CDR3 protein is CASRPFSQGNYGYTF. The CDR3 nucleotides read TGTGCCAGCAGGCCCTTTAGTCAGGGGAACTATGGCTACACCTTC.